Following are 29 T cell receptor beta chains from one sample sequenced in a study of T cell repertoires in cytomegalovirus infection (dated by TCRdb to about 2019). According to the study, the label for this sample's treatment or condition signals: in vitro stimulation with specific CMV peptide epitopes to enrich CMV-specific T cells. The antigens these receptors bind are not known. The instrument was an Illumina HiSeq 1500. The raw public reads went through TCRdb reprocessing: fastp at Q25, MiXCR clone calling, in-frame beta chains kept. Each CDR3 protein appears once, grouped with its most common genes and DNA. This sample holds about a million distinct CDR3 sequences; around a third were observed only once. The top ten constitute around 15% of the sample. Sequences were derived from cultured CD8+ T cells from PBMCs, sampled from culture after CMV antigen stimulation. The source is a human donor in good health (CMV status not recorded). Some clones in this sample may be carry-over from other donors' samples.

This chain uses TRBV7-9 with TRBJ2-7; tentatively, D is TRBD1 (5 bases). Per the germline V gene, CDR1 is SEHNR and CDR2 is FQNEAQ (reference sequence). The CDR3 contains 13 residues. Trimming removed 2 bases at V and 7 bases at J, with 12 bases between. CDR3 bases: TGTGCCAGCAGCTTACAGGGTGGCGGAGAGCAGTACGTC. Its protein product is CASSLQGGGEQYV.

V is TRBV20-1 and J is TRBJ1-2, with TRBD1 as a possible D gene (5 bases). The V end lost 0 bases, the J end lost 7 bases, and 9 bases lay between the germline ends. There are 12 residues in the CDR3. CDR1 is DFQATT and CDR2 is SNEGSKA in the germline V gene (reference sequence). CDR3 in amino acids: CSARDRVIGYTF. CDR3 in DNA: TGCAGTGCTAGAGACAGGGTTATTGGCTACACCTTC.

The CDR3 DNA reads as TGTGCCAGCAGCTCAGGGGGGACAGGGCCTTCAAACGAGCAGTACGTC. It specifies CASSSGGTGPSNEQYV. The V gene is TRBV7-9, the J gene TRBJ2-7, with 9 bases aligning to TRBD1. The germline V gene has CDR1 SEHNR and CDR2 FQNEAQ (reference sequence). Unmatched junction bases numbered 12, after V lost 4 bases and J lost 5 bases. The CDR3 has 16 amino acids.

This clonotype was detected a few times. The V gene is TRBV7-3, the J gene TRBJ2-2; 10 bases map to TRBD2. Trimming removed 5 bases from V and 4 bases from J; junction bases left unmatched: 7. Germline values: CDR1 SGHTA, CDR2 FQGTGA. The CDR3 is made up of 16 amino acids. DNA of the CDR3: TGTGCCAGCAGCCCCCCCCAGCGGGGGGGCACCGGGGAGCTGTTTTTT. Its translation: CASSPPQRGGTGELFF.

This sequence joins TRBV6-5 and TRBJ1-3, with a tentative D call TRBD1 (6 bases). CDR3 length: 16 amino acids. Germline V gene sequence: CDR1 MNHEY, CDR2 SVGAGI. V was trimmed by 4 bases and J by 1 base, leaving 14 bases between them. CDR3 in amino acids: CASSFNRVASGNTIYF. CDR3 in DNA: TGTGCCAGCAGTTTTAACAGGGTAGCGTCTGGAAACACCATATATTTT.

This rearrangement joins TRBV19 to TRBJ1-2; TRBD1 agrees at 7 bases. Per the germline V gene, CDR1 is LNHDA and CDR2 is SQIVND (reference sequence). The CDR3 runs to 14 residues. V lost 5 bases, J lost 4 bases, and 7 bases stayed unmatched. CDR3 region: CASSPNRGPYGYTF. The CDR3 DNA sequence: TGTGCCAGTAGTCCCAACAGGGGTCCCTATGGCTACACCTTC.

This clonotype was counted many times. The genes are TRBV7-2 and TRBJ2-3; D is tentatively TRBD1 or TRBD2 (5 bases each). This CDR3 comprises 15 residues. CDR1 is SGHTA and CDR2 is FQGNSA in the germline V gene. Trimming shortened V by 7 bases and J by 0 bases, and 14 bases separated the two germline ends. CDR3 nucleotides: TGTGCCAGCATCCCCGGGGCCGGGAGCACAGATACGCAGTATTTT. It is translated as CASIPGAGSTDTQYF. Full variable domain (outside the CDR3, taken from reference TRBV7-2 and TRBJ2-3): GAGVSQSPSNKVTEKGKDVELRCDPISGHTALYWYRQSLGQGLEFLIYFQGNSAPDKSGLPSDRFSAERTGGSVSTLTIQRTQQEDSAVYLCASIPGAGSTDTQYFGPGTRLTVL.

The chain links TRBV9 to TRBJ1-1; D perhaps matches TRBD1 (5 bases). V was clipped by 3 bases and J by 4 bases, with 16 bases between them. Germline loops: CDR1 SGDLS, CDR2 YYNGEE. CDR3 length: 15 amino acids. CDR3 nucleotides: TGTGCCAGCAGCGCGGGGACGGCGGGGGGCACTGAAGCTTTCTTT. Encoded protein: CASSAGTAGGTEAFF.

The V call is TRBV15, the J call TRBJ1-1; D not resolved. Germline V gene sequence: CDR1 LNHNV, CDR2 YYDKDF (reference sequence). The length of the CDR3 is 13 residues. Deletions cut 0 bases from V and 1 base from J, with 3 bases between. The CDR3 coding sequence is TGTGCCACCAGCAGAGATTGGAACACTGAAGCTTTCTTT. Protein product: CATSRDWNTEAFF. Using reference TRBV15 and TRBJ1-1 for the parts outside the CDR3, the full variable domain is DAMVIQNPRYQVTQFGKPVTLSCSQTLNHNVMYWYQQKSSQAPKLLFHYYDKDFNNEADTPDNFQSRRPNTSFCFLDIRSPGLGDTAMYLCATSRDWNTEAFFGQGTRLTVV.

This chain uses TRBV7-9 with TRBJ1-1; D possibly corresponds to TRBD1 (6 bases). This CDR3 has 11 residues. Trimming pared 9 bases from V and 6 bases from J, leaving 11 bases between. Per the germline V gene, CDR1 is SEHNR and CDR2 is FQNEAQ (reference sequence). The CDR3 sequence is CASAGVPEAFF. The CDR3 nucleotides are TGTGCCAGTGCAGGGGTACCTGAAGCTTTCTTT.

The chain is built from TRBV19 and TRBJ1-5; the D is unclear. The germline V and J ends were trimmed by 6 bases and 7 bases, with 22 bases remaining between them. Germline assignment: CDR1 LNHDA and CDR2 SQIVND (reference sequence). The CDR3 runs to 16 residues. DNA of the CDR3: TGTGCCAGTAGCCTTTCTGGCGGCGGGAGAGGACAGCCCCAGCATTTT. This translates into CASSLSGGGRGQPQHF. Full variable domain (outside the CDR3, taken from reference TRBV19 and TRBJ1-5): DGGITQSPKYLFRKEGQNVTLSCEQNLNHDAMYWYRQDPGQGLRLIYYSQIVNDFQKGDIAEGYSVSREKKESFPLTVTSAQKNPTAFYLCASSLSGGGRGQPQHFGDGTRLSIL.

The V gene is TRBV2, the J gene TRBJ2-6; 7 nucleotides line up with TRBD1. The CDR3 totals 19 residues. Trimming cost V 6 bases and J 0 bases; bases outside gene matches: 14. The germline gives CDR1 SNHLY, CDR2 FYNNEI. This CDR3 is CASSRQPGQTFSGANVLTF. As DNA, the CDR3 is TGTGCCAGCAGCCGTCAGCCGGGACAGACTTTCTCTGGGGCCAACGTCCTGACTTTC.

J is TRBJ2-2 and V is TRBV12-5; D gene uncertain. The CDR3 sequence is 13 residues long. CDR1 LGHNT and CDR2 FRNRAP come from the germline V gene. Trimming stripped 0 bases from V and 9 bases from J, with 8 bases between. The CDR3 DNA sequence: TGTGCTAGTGGTTTGGTACTAACTTGGGAGCTGTTTTTT. It encodes CASGLVLTWELFF.

This chain uses TRBV25-1 with TRBJ2-1, with 16 bases lining up with TRBD2. Trimming at V came to 6 bases and at J to 8 bases, leaving 10 bases not matched to a gene. Germline CDR1 MGHDK, CDR2 SYGVNS. This CDR3 region has 17 residues. The DNA of the CDR3 is TGTGCCAGCAGCCCGGGACTAGCGGGGGGGCAGTTTTATGAGCAGTTCTTC. Protein sequence: CASSPGLAGGQFYEQFF.

The V gene is TRBV28, the J gene TRBJ1-4; D remains unclear. V gave up 1 base and J gave up 8 bases, with 17 bases separating them. Germline V lookup: CDR1 MDHEN, CDR2 SYDVKM. The CDR3 is 16 amino acids. The CDR3 reads CASSLFRQRPKEKLFF. The CDR3 coding sequence is TGTGCCAGCAGTTTATTTCGGCAGAGACCAAAAGAAAAACTGTTTTTT.

The chain employs TRBV11-2 and TRBJ2-1, with 9 positions matching TRBD2. Germline V gene lookup returns CDR1 SGHAT and CDR2 FQNNGV. The CDR3 is 18 amino acids. V lost 0 bases and J lost 6; bases outside the gene matches: 12. CDR3 in DNA: TGTGCCAGCAGCTTAGATCTTGCGGGGGGGCCCCTGCCCAATGAGCAGTTCTTC. This codes for CASSLDLAGGPLPNEQFF. The variable domain in full, completed from reference TRBV11-2 and TRBJ2-1, reads EAGVAQSPRYKIIEKRQSVAFWCNPISGHATLYWYQQILGQGPKLLIQFQNNGVVDDSQLPKDRFSAERLKGVDSTLKIQPAKLEDSAVYLCASSLDLAGGPLPNEQFFGPGTRLTVL.

This clonotype was observed once. A clone one base away is much larger, so this may be a read error. The chain joins TRBV7-8 to TRBJ2-3; D remains ambiguous. CDR1 and CDR2 (germline): SGHVS, FQNEAQ. The CDR3 contains 15 residues. The CDR3 is CANSSPGDATDTQYF. Here the CDR3 DNA reads TGTGCCAACAGCTCCCCTGGAGACGCCACAGATACGCAGTATTTT.

The chain recombines TRBV12-3 or TRBV12-4 with TRBJ1-5, with TRBD1 matching 8 bases. The CDR3 totals 16 residues. V dropped 5 bases and J dropped 5; count of bases not matched to a gene: 11. The CDR3 sequence: CASSGGTGPVDQPQHF. Here the CDR3 DNA reads TGTGCCAGCAGTGGTGGGACAGGTCCTGTCGATCAGCCCCAGCATTTT.

Remarks on this clonotype: One end of the junction fails to match germline, which may point to a read error. The rearrangement joins TRBV7-2 to TRBJ2-3; 9 positions agree with TRBD1. Germline V gene data show CDR1 as SGHTA and CDR2 as FQGNSA. The CDR3 contains 15 residues. CDR3 in amino acids: CVSSFSGQGFDTQYF. The CDR3 bases are TGTGTCAGCAGCTTCTCGGGACAGGGTTTTGATACGCAGTATTTT.

As for this clonotype: Germline and junction disagree at one end, which may indicate a read error. This rearrangement joins TRBV7-2 to TRBJ2-1; TRBD1 matches at 7 bases. CDR3 size: 11 residues. CDR1 and CDR2 (germline): SGHTA, FQGNSA. CDR3 region: CASLEGAEQIF. The CDR3 region has the DNA TGTGCCAGCCTTGAGGGGGCCGAGCAGATCTTC.

On this clonotype itself: One end of the junction is discordant with germline, which a read error may explain. This chain joins TRBV5-3 and TRBJ1-4; D is ambiguous. TRBV5-3 is classed as an ORF, of uncertain function. The CDR3 has 15 residues. CDR3 sequence (DNA): TGTGCCAGCAGCTCCCCGGAAACCGACAATGAAAAACTGTTTTTT. Encoded protein: CASSSPETDNEKLFF.

This clonotype was found a few times. The chain uses TRBV12-5 and TRBJ2-1, with 9 bases aligning to TRBD1. CDR3 length: 12 residues. Germline CDR1 LGHNT, CDR2 FRNRAP. The V segment lost 1 base and the J segment 16 bases; nucleotides outside the gene matches: 5. Here the CDR3 reads CASGLGGQGPFF. CDR3 bases: TGTGCTAGTGGTTTGGGGGGACAGGGACCCTTCTTC.

To note about this clonotype: This clone may be a read error of a much larger clone one base away. The gene calls are TRBV7-9 and TRBJ1-6; 8 bases align to TRBD1. The CDR3 is made up of 17 amino acids. Germline lookup yields CDR1 SEHNR and CDR2 FQNEAQ (reference sequence). The CDR3 DNA follows: TGTGCCAGCTGCTTAGATGGCCGGACAGGGAGGAATTCACCCCTCCACTTT. Translating gives CASCLDGRTGRNSPLHF.

The V and J genes are TRBV20-1 and TRBJ1-5, with D possibly being TRBD1 (6 bases). Trimming shortened V by 0 bases and J by 0 bases, and 9 bases separated the two germline ends. The germline V gene encodes CDR1 DFQATT and CDR2 SNEGSKA (reference sequence). The CDR3 sequence is 15 residues long. CDR3 protein: CSARDRQVSNQPQHF. DNA for the CDR3: TGCAGTGCTAGAGACCGACAGGTTAGCAATCAGCCCCAGCATTTT.

The J gene is TRBJ2-3, the V gene TRBV27; 10 nucleotides agree with TRBD1. V was pared by 4 bases and J by 3 bases, with 4 bases of the junction left unmatched. The germline CDR1 and CDR2 sequences are MNHEY and SMNVEV (reference sequence). The CDR3 is made up of 15 amino acids. CDR3 in amino acids: CASSSGQGRTDTQYF. The CDR3 nucleotides are TGTGCCAGCAGTTCGGGACAGGGGAGGACAGATACGCAGTATTTT.

As for this clonotype: A much larger clone lies one base from this, so it may be a read error. The CDR3: CASSLPTPTPGQGLPVANVLTF. The DNA for the CDR3 is TGTGCCAGCAGCTTACCTACTCCCACCCCCGGACAGGGCCTACCTGTGGCCAACGTCCTGACTTTC. The chain carries TRBV7-6 and TRBJ2-6; 8 positions match TRBD1. Trimming at V came to 2 bases and at J to 6 bases, leaving 24 bases not matched to a gene. The germline V gene has CDR1 SGHVS and CDR2 FNYEAQ. There are 22 residues in the CDR3.

This clonotype was detected a few times. The chain joins TRBV28 to TRBJ2-7; 9 bases map to TRBD1. V shed 10 bases, J shed 1 base, and the junction held 5 bases outside the gene matches. The CDR3 totals 13 residues. Germline V gene sequence: CDR1 MDHEN, CDR2 SYDVKM. CDR3 in amino acids: CATLDRGSYEQYV. The CDR3 region has the DNA TGTGCCACCCTGGACAGGGGTTCCTACGAGCAGTACGTC.

This clonotype has only a few counts. V and J are TRBV7-4 and TRBJ2-2, with 11 bases lining up with TRBD1. Trimming cost V 5 bases and J 6 bases; bases outside gene matches: 14. Germline V gene lookup returns CDR1 SGHVT and CDR2 SQSDAQ. The CDR3 has 18 residues. CDR3 nucleotides: TGTGCCAGCAGCGCTCCTAGGGACAGGGGGAAGTTGGCCGGGGAGCTGTTTTTT. Residues: CASSAPRDRGKLAGELFF.

V and J are TRBV19 and TRBJ2-7, with 9 positions matching TRBD1. V shed 3 bases, J shed 6 bases, and the junction held 12 bases outside the gene matches. Germline CDR1 is LNHDA and CDR2 is SQIVND (reference sequence). This CDR3 is built from 16 residues. The CDR3 loop is CASSIVITGQGSEQYV. In DNA, the CDR3 is TGTGCCAGTAGTATCGTAATAACGGGACAGGGAAGCGAGCAGTACGTC.